The clone carrying this T cell receptor beta chain was found once. Original handling: By means of reference gene primer amplification, nucleated cell counts were estimated. Using immunoSEQ multiplex PCR, the repertoire was profiled, and TCRdb retains in-frame clones only, with some absent. V and J calls and clone size follow that table, whereas D and trimming were derived from the DNA. The sample carries tens of thousands of clones, roughly 90% recorded once. These data originate in a study of blood T cell repertoires in COVID-19. About the research overall: T cells, B-cell-depleted T cells, or PBMCs supplied cDNA or gDNA.

The CDR3 contains 14 residues. V shed 1 base and J shed 10 bases, with 16 bases lying between them. Per the germline V gene, CDR1 is SGDLS and CDR2 is YYNGEE. This TCR derives from a man aged 35 to 55 with COVID-19, enrolled during active disease. The gene calls are TRBV9 and TRBJ2-3; D perhaps matches TRBD2 (5 bases). The sequencing input was peripheral blood. The CDR3: CASSVRESWAAQYF. CDR3 nucleotides: TGTGCCAGCAGCGTACGGGAATCGTGGGCTGCGCAGTATTTT.